Below, 20 T cell receptor beta chains from the same sample are listed, as sequenced in a study of blood T cell repertoires in COVID-19. Generated by immunoSEQ multiplex PCR, the TCRdb table keeps only in-frame clones and is missing some. The sample has 140,000 to 150,000 clones; under 90% are singletons. The specimen was peripheral blood. The receptors were gathered from a man between 65 and 79 years old who had recovered from COVID-19.

The chain uses TRBV27 and TRBJ2-5, with 9 bases fitting TRBD1. V lost 6 bases to trimming and J lost 5 bases; unmatched junction nucleotides: 10. This CDR3 comprises 15 residues. The germline CDR1 and CDR2 sequences are MNHEY and SMNVEV (reference sequence). CDR3 amino acids: CASRFTGGAGETQYF. Here the CDR3 DNA reads TGTGCCAGCAGGTTTACAGGGGGCGCAGGGGAGACCCAGTACTTC.

This clone showed up just once. This chain connects TRBV7-3 to TRBJ2-1; 11 bases fit TRBD2. The length of the CDR3 is 17 residues. J lost 8 bases, V lost 5 bases, and 14 bases had no gene match. CDR1 is SGHTA and CDR2 is FQGTGA in the germline V gene. Here the CDR3 DNA reads TGTGCCAGCAGCAAACTAGGGACTAGCGGTGGTTTGGATGAGCAGTTCTTC. Protein: CASSKLGTSGGLDEQFF.

The chain uses TRBV4-1 and TRBJ1-2; no clear D gene. This CDR3 has 14 residues. The V end was cut by 1 base, the J end by 10 bases, with 16 bases between. Germline V lookup: CDR1 MGHRA, CDR2 YSYEKL. The CDR3 reads CASSQAQIARYYTF. CDR3 nucleotides: TGCGCCAGCAGCCAAGCACAGATCGCCAGATACTACACCTTC.

This clone was detected only a few times. J is TRBJ2-1 and V is TRBV7-7; 16 positions agree with TRBD2. V gave up 5 bases and J gave up 5 bases; unmatched junction bases: 9. This CDR3 has 18 residues. The germline V gene encodes CDR1 SSHAT and CDR2 FNYEAQ (reference sequence). The CDR3 region has the DNA TGTGCCAGCAGCCCGGGGACTAGCGGGAGGGCCGTCGACAATGAGCAGTTCTTC. As protein: CASSPGTSGRAVDNEQFF.

The CDR3 sequence: CAWSHQGGRRKGYTF. DNA of the CDR3: TGTGCCTGGAGTCACCAGGGAGGGCGCAGGAAAGGCTACACCTTC. This chain links TRBV30 with TRBJ1-2; the D gene is possibly TRBD1 (5 bases). Trimming took off 2 bases at V and 8 bases at J, with 21 bases between the two ends. CDR3 length: 15 amino acids. Looked up from germline, CDR1 is GTSNPN and CDR2 is SVGIG (reference sequence).

The chain uses TRBV6-5 and TRBJ2-7; a weak D match, TRBD2 (5 bases). CDR1 and CDR2 from the germline V gene are MNHEY and SVGAGI. This CDR3 spans 14 amino acids. Trimming left V 5 bases short and J 9 bases short, with 20 bases between. As DNA, the CDR3 is TGTGCCAGCAGTAGTCGGGATTTTACCGGTCGGCAGTACTTC. It encodes CASSSRDFTGRQYF.

This clone has a single count. V is TRBV30 and J is TRBJ1-4; D gene uncertain. The CDR3 is made up of 15 amino acids. The V end lost 2 bases, the J end lost 3 bases, and 13 bases lay between the germline ends. Germline V gene lookup returns CDR1 GTSNPN and CDR2 SVGIG (reference sequence). The CDR3 reads CAWSLLRRANEKLFF. The CDR3 coding sequence is TGTGCCTGGAGTCTCCTTAGGCGGGCTAATGAAAAACTGTTTTTT.

This clone was observed a single time. This chain connects TRBV2 to TRBJ2-1; a possible D gene is TRBD1 (6 bases). V lost 7 bases and J lost 12, with 13 bases in between. The CDR3 contains 11 residues. In germline, CDR1 is SNHLY, CDR2 FYNNEI. The CDR3 coding sequence is TGTGCCAGCACAGACAGGCGTGGGCAGTTCTTC. Its translation is CASTDRRGQFF.

The chain carries TRBV5-1 and TRBJ2-7, with 7 bases lining up with TRBD2. V gave up 6 bases and J gave up 7 bases; unmatched junction bases: 13. The germline CDR1 and CDR2 sequences are SGHRS and YFSETQ. This CDR3 region has 14 residues. CDR3 loop: CASNPGGGSKEQYF. DNA for the CDR3: TGCGCCAGCAACCCGGGGGGAGGCTCGAAGGAGCAGTACTTC.

The chain recombines TRBV5-4 with TRBJ2-7; 11 bases are a match to TRBD2. V was pared by 4 bases and J by 2 bases, with 8 bases of the junction left unmatched. This CDR3 comprises 16 residues. Germline V gives CDR1 SGHNT, CDR2 YYREEE (reference sequence). The CDR3 DNA reads TGTGCCAGCAGCCCACCCCCGGGACTAGCGGCCTACGAGCAGTACTTC. This gives the protein CASSPPPGLAAYEQYF.

The chain carries TRBV11-2 and TRBJ1-1; 7 positions match TRBD1. Germline CDR1 SGHAT, CDR2 FQNNGV. The trim removed 5 bases at V and 8 bases at J, leaving 5 bases unmatched. This CDR3 spans 12 amino acids. The CDR3 sequence: CASSSWTGEAFF. The CDR3 region has the DNA TGTGCCAGCAGCAGCTGGACAGGAGAAGCTTTCTTT.

The V call is TRBV11-2, the J call TRBJ2-1; maybe TRBD1 (6 bases). Germline V gives CDR1 SGHAT, CDR2 FQNNGV. The CDR3 runs 14 residues. The V end lost 5 bases, the J end lost 7 bases, and 15 bases lay between the germline ends. The CDR3 sequence is CASSHGNRVNEQFF. Written as DNA, the CDR3 is TGTGCCAGCAGCCACGGTAACAGGGTAAATGAGCAGTTCTTC.

The chain has TRBV6-1 and TRBJ1-2, with TRBD1 identical over 8 bases. The CDR3 covers 14 residues. The germline gives CDR1 MNHNS, CDR2 SASEGT. V lost 3 bases to trimming and J lost 7 bases; unmatched junction nucleotides: 7. CDR3 sequence reads: CASSDRQGYGGYTF. DNA for the CDR3: TGTGCCAGCAGTGATAGACAGGGGTATGGTGGCTACACCTTC.

The chain joins TRBV4-1 to TRBJ2-1, with TRBD2 identical over 8 bases. There are 18 residues in the CDR3. V was pared by 4 bases and J by 4 bases, with 15 bases of the junction left unmatched. Germline V lookup: CDR1 MGHRA, CDR2 YSYEKL. The CDR3 spells CASSPRPPPGGPYNEQFF. The CDR3 region has the DNA TGCGCCAGCAGCCCCCGCCCCCCCCCGGGAGGGCCTTACAATGAGCAGTTCTTC.

This clone appeared once. The chain has TRBV27 and TRBJ2-7; a possible D gene is TRBD1 (6 bases). The germline CDR1 and CDR2 sequences are MNHEY and SMNVEV (reference sequence). V lost 7 bases to trimming and J lost 5 bases, with 21 bases between them. The CDR3 is made up of 15 amino acids. DNA for the CDR3: TGTGCCAGCACATTAATCGGGACACAGGGTCACGAGCAGTACTTC. Translating it yields CASTLIGTQGHEQYF.

In this sample, this clone turned up a few times. The chain employs TRBV2 and TRBJ2-7; TRBD2 agrees at 14 bases. This CDR3 spans 15 amino acids. Germline CDR1 SNHLY, CDR2 FYNNEI. V lost 6 bases and J lost 6; bases outside the gene matches: 7. The CDR3 loop reads CASRPGTSGSVEQYF. The CDR3 DNA is TGTGCCAGCAGACCCGGGACTAGCGGGAGTGTCGAGCAGTACTTC. The complete variable domain, with remaining parts taken from reference TRBV2 and TRBJ2-7, reads EPEVTQTPSHQVTQMGQEVILRCVPISNHLYFYWYRQILGQKVEFLVSFYNNEISEKSEIFDDQFSVERPDGSNFTLKIRSTKLEDSAMYFCASRPGTSGSVEQYFGPGTRLTVT.

The V and J genes are TRBV30 and TRBJ2-3; 7 nucleotides match TRBD1. The CDR3 has 14 amino acids. CDR1 GTSNPN and CDR2 SVGIG come from the germline V gene (reference sequence). The V segment lost 4 bases and the J segment 2 bases; nucleotides outside the gene matches: 6. DNA of the CDR3: TGTGCCTGGAAGAGGGACAGTTTCACAGATACGCAGTATTTT. It specifies CAWKRDSFTDTQYF.

This clone was recorded only once. Here the CDR3 reads CASSPPSYNEQFF. The CDR3 nucleotides read TGTGCCAGCAGCCCCCCTTCCTACAATGAGCAGTTCTTC. The chain has TRBV11-2 and TRBJ2-1; D ambiguous. The CDR3 consists of 13 residues. Looked up from germline, CDR1 is SGHAT and CDR2 is FQNNGV. With 5 bases removed from V and 1 base from J, the gap between germline ends came to 6 bases.

The chain carries TRBV7-8 and TRBJ2-2; 14 bases fit TRBD2. Germline CDR1 SGHVS, CDR2 FQNEAQ. V trimming: 7 bases; J trimming: 3 bases; junction bases outside the gene matches: 13. This CDR3 comprises 19 residues. CDR3 nucleotides: TGTGCCAGCACCCTATCTCAAAGACTAGCGGGAGGGTACACCGGGGAGCTGTTTTTT. Translation: CASTLSQRLAGGYTGELFF.

The rearrangement uses TRBV29-1 and TRBJ2-7, with 10 bases aligning to TRBD2. The CDR3 is 16 amino acids. Trimming took 4 bases from V and 6 from J; bases not matched to a gene: 15. The germline V gene encodes CDR1 SQVTM and CDR2 ANQGSEA. CDR3 nucleotides: TGCAGCGTTGTGCCGGCTAGCGGGAGTTCGGCTCGCGAGCAGTACTTC. Protein sequence: CSVVPASGSSAREQYF.